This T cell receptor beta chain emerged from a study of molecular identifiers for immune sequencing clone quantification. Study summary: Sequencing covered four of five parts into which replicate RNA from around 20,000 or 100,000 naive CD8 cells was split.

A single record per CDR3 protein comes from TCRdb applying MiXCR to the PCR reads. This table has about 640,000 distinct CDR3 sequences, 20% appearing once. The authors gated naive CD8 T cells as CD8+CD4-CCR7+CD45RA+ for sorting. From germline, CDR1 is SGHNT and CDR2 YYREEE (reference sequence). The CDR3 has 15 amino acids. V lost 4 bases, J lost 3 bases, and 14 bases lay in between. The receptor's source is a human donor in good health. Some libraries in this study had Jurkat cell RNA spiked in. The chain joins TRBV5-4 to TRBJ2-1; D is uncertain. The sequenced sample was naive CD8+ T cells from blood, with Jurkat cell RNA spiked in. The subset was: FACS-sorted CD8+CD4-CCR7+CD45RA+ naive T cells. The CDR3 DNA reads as TGTGCCAGCAGCCCGGGCAGTAATAGCTACAATGAGCAGTTCTTC. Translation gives CASSPGSNSYNEQFF. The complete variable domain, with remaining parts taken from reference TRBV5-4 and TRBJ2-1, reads ETGVTQSPTHLIKTRGQQVTLRCSSQSGHNTVSWYQQALGQGPQFIFQYYREEENGRGNFPPRFSGLQFPNYSSELNVNALELDDSALYLCASSPGSNSYNEQFFGPGTRLTVL.